The next 8 T cell receptor beta chains were all read from a single sample in a study of T cells in Graves' hyperthyroidism and ophthalmopathy (dated by TCRdb to between 2018 and 2020). The library was produced with multiplex PCR. Sequencing used an Illumina HiSeq 2000. Amplification of TCR beta CDR3 regions was carried out from RNA transcripts. A first-round RT-PCR of the TCR CDR3 used the HTBI primer set with the Qiagen OneStep RT-PCR kit. TCRdb ran its own pipeline on the public reads, namely fastp trimming at Q25 and MiXCR clone calling, and kept in-frame beta chains. Rows with a matching CDR3 protein are joined into one entry that keeps the most common DNA and genes. This sample lists about 840,000 distinct CDR3 sequences; around 38% were detected once. Of the sample, about 9% falls within the top ten clones. Sequenced material: blood. All receptors derive from a young man with Graves' hyperthyroidism.

This clonotype has just a few counts. The V gene is TRBV19, the J gene TRBJ1-2; 9 nucleotides match TRBD1. The V and J ends lost 0 bases and 2 bases, in that order; junction bases with no gene match: 7. Germline-derived CDR1 and CDR2 are LNHDA and SQIVND (reference sequence). CDR3 length: 17 residues. The DNA for the CDR3 is TGTGCCAGTAGTATAGATGTCGCGGGACAGGGAAACTATGGCTACACCTTC. As protein: CASSIDVAGQGNYGYTF.

The rearrangement uses TRBV4-1 and TRBJ1-1; weak D call: TRBD1 (5 bases). From germline, CDR1 is MGHRA and CDR2 YSYEKL. The length of the CDR3 is 15 residues. The V gene lost 0 bases and the J gene lost 3 bases, with 11 bases spanning the gap. In DNA, the CDR3 is TGCGCCAGCAGCCAAGATTCAGGGATAGACACTGAAGCTTTCTTT. Encoded protein: CASSQDSGIDTEAFF.

This clonotype was seen at least ten times. The rearrangement links TRBV7-9 to TRBJ2-7; D is unclear. Germline values: CDR1 SEHNR, CDR2 FQNEAQ (reference sequence). This CDR3 region has 11 residues. Trimming pared 5 bases from V and 6 bases from J, leaving 8 bases between. Written as DNA, the CDR3 is TGTGCCAGCAGCGTCCGGGCCGAGCAGTACTTC. Its protein is CASSVRAEQYF.

This clonotype has just a few counts. V and J are TRBV7-6 and TRBJ2-7, with D possibly TRBD1 on 5 matching bases. This CDR3 has 15 residues. Trimming took 5 bases from V and 0 from J, leaving 14 bases between them. Looked up from germline, CDR1 is SGHVS and CDR2 is FNYEAQ. The DNA for the CDR3 is TGTGCCAGCAGCGTAGGACAAAGTGGCTCCTACGAGCAGTACTTC. It codes for CASSVGQSGSYEQYF.

In this sample, this clonotype turned up once. The V call is TRBV25-1, the J call TRBJ1-2; a possible D gene is TRBD1 (6 bases). CDR1 and CDR2 (germline): MGHDK, SYGVNS. V was cut by 3 bases and J by 8 bases, with 16 bases left in between. CDR3 length equals 14 residues. CDR3 amino acids: CASSETQGSVGYTF. The CDR3 nucleotides are TGTGCCAGCAGTGAGACACAGGGATCGGTAGGCTACACCTTC.

Ten or more counts support this clonotype. The rearrangement links TRBV6-5 to TRBJ2-5; TRBD2 agrees at 7 bases. The CDR3 runs 12 residues. Germline V CDR1 and CDR2: MNHEY, SVGAGI. V shed 6 bases and J 7 bases; nucleotides not matched to a gene: 5. In DNA form, the CDR3 reads TGTGCCAGCAGCGACGGGGAGGGGACCCAGTACTTC. It encodes CASSDGEGTQYF.

About this clonotype itself: A much larger clone sits a single nucleotide away, making a read error possible. This sequence joins TRBV7-9 and TRBJ1-4; D possibly corresponds to TRBD1 (6 bases). The CDR3 runs 13 residues. CDR1 and CDR2 (germline): SEHNR, FQNEAQ (reference sequence). Between the trimmed V and J ends, which lost 5 bases and 8 bases, there was a span of 12 bases. In nucleotides, the CDR3 is TGTGCCAGCAGCCGGGGGGGGCAAGAAAAACTGTTTTTT. It translates to CASSRGGQEKLFF.

The V and J genes are TRBV29-1 and TRBJ2-7; D is possibly TRBD1 (6 bases). The CDR3 is 14 amino acids. Germline CDR1 SQVTM, CDR2 ANQGSEA. V shed 6 bases and J shed 6 bases, with 21 bases lying between them. The CDR3 is CSVTDRRTAGEQYF. CDR3 sequence (DNA): TGCAGCGTCACCGACCGCCGGACAGCTGGCGAGCAGTACTTC.